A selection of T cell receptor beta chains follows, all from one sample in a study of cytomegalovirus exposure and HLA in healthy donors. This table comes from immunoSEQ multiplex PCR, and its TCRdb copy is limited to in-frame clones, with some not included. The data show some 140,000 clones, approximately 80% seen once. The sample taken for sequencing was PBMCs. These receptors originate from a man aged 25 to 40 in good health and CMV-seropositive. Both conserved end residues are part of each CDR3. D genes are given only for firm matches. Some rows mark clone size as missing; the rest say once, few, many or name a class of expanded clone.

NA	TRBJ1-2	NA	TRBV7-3	TGTGCCAGCAGCTTAAGGGGGCAGGGCGGTTCTGGCTACACCTTC	CASSLRGQGGSGYTF
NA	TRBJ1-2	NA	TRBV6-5	TGTGCCAGCAGCTACCGGGCTCAGGGGTTCTATGGCTACACCTTC	CASSYRAQGFYGYTF
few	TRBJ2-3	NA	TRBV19	TGTGCCAGTAGTATAGGAGCAGGGGGGACAGATACGCAGTATTTT	CASSIGAGGTDTQYF
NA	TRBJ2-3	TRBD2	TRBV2	TGTGCCAGCAGACACGGGACTAGCGGGAGCACAGATACGCAGTATTTT	CASRHGTSGSTDTQYF
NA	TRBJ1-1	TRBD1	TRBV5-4	TGTGCCAGCAGCCCGACAGGGATTGAAGCTTTCTTT	CASSPTGIEAFF
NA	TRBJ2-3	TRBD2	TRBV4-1	TGCGCCAGCAGCCTCACGACTAGCGGTGGTAGTACAGATACGCAGTATTTT	CASSLTTSGGSTDTQYF
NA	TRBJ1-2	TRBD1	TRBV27	TGTGCCAGCAGCCTCGACTACCGGGACAGGGGGCATGGCTACACCTTC	CASSLDYRDRGHGYTF
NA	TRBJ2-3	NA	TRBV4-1	TGCGCCAGCAGCCAAGATGGGCAATGGGGCACAGATACGCAGTATTTT	CASSQDGQWGTDTQYF
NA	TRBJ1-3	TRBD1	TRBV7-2	TGTGCCAGCAGCCCCCGGACAGGGGCGTTCGACTCTGGAAACACCATATATTTT	CASSPRTGAFDSGNTIYF
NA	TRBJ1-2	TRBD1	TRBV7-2	TGTGCCAGCAGCTCCCCAGAGGACAGGAGAGATAACTATGGCTACACCTTC	CASSSPEDRRDNYGYTF
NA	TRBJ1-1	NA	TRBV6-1	TGTGCCAGTTGGGTCCGGACAATGGCCCCTGAAGCTTTCTTT	CASWVRTMAPEAFF
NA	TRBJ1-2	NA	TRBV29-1	TGCAGCGCCCCGGGGGTGGGGAACAACTATGGCTACACCTTC	CSAPGVGNNYGYTF
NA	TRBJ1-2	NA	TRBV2	TGTGCCAGCAGTGATCAGGCAGGTGGTGGCTACACCTTC	CASSDQAGGGYTF
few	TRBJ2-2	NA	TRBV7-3	TGTGCCAGCAGGGGGCCGAACACCGGGGAGCTGTTTTTT	CASRGPNTGELFF
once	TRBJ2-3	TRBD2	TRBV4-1	TGCGCCAGCAGCCCCAGCGGGAGTCGGACAGATACGCAGTATTTT	CASSPSGSRTDTQYF
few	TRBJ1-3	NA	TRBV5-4	TGTGCCAGCAGCTTGGCTGGGAGATTCTCTGGAAACACCATATATTTT	CASSLAGRFSGNTIYF
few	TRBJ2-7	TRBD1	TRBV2	TGTGCCAGCCTCAAGGGACAGGGCTACGAGCAGTACTTC	CASLKGQGYEQYF
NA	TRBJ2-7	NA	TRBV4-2	TGTGCCAGCAGCCAAGCAACAGGGTTCTACGAGCAGTACTTC	CASSQATGFYEQYF
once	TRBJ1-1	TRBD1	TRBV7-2	TGTGCCAGCAGCTTAGGGGACAGGGCCGTTATGAACACTGAAGCTTTCTTT	CASSLGDRAVMNTEAFF
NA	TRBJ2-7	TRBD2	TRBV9	TGTGCCAGCAGCGTAGGGGAGGGGCCCAAAACCTACGAGCAGTACTTC	CASSVGEGPKTYEQYF
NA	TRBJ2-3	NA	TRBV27	TGTGCCAGCAGTCCCCAAGGCGGATCTAGCACAGATACGCAGTATTTT	CASSPQGGSSTDTQYF
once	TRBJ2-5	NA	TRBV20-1	TGCAGTGCCGGGAACATCGAGACCCAGTACTTC	CSAGNIETQYF
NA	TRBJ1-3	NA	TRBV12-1	TGTGCCAGCTCCCCGCGGGGCACCATATATTTT	CASSPRGTIYF
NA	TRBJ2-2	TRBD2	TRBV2	TGTGCCAGCAGTATGGGACTAGCGCCCCCCGGGGAGCTGTTTTTT	CASSMGLAPPGELFF
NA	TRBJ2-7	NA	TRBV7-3	TGTGCCAGCAGCTTGAGCGGTGGGAGAGGGGAGCAGTACTTC	CASSLSGGRGEQYF
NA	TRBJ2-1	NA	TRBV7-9	TGTGCCAGCAGCTTGCCCCGGACTACCACGGACCCTGGGCATGAGCAGTTCTTC	CASSLPRTTTDPGHEQFF
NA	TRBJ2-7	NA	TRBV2	TGTGCCAGCAGTGAAGAGCCAGACAGGACCGTCTACGAGCAGTACTTC	CASSEEPDRTVYEQYF
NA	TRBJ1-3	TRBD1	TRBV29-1	TGCAGCGTGTCCGGGACAGGGAAGGGAGGAAACACCATATATTTT	CSVSGTGKGGNTIYF
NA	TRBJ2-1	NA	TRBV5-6	TGTGCCAGCAGCTTGGCCTTAGTAAATGAGCAGTTCTTC	CASSLALVNEQFF
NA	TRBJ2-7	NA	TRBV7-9	TGTGCCAGCAGCTTAGCAGCCGGAAGGAGCTCCTACGAGCAGTACTTC	CASSLAAGRSSYEQYF
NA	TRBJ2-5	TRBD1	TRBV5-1	TGCGCCAGCAGCTTGGGACAGGGGGCGTGGGAAACCCAGTACTTC	CASSLGQGAWETQYF
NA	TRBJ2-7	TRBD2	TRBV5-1	TGCGCCAGCAGCTTTTGGACTAGCGGGTACGAGCAGTACTTC	CASSFWTSGYEQYF
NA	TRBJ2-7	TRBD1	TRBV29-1	TGCAGCGTCGCCGGGACAGGCTACGAGCAGTACTTC	CSVAGTGYEQYF
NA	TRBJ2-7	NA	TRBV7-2	TGTGCCAGCAGCTTAGCGGGGGGTCGTGGGCAGTACTTC	CASSLAGGRGQYF
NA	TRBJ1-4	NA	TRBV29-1	TGCAGCGTTCGTCTAGATAATGAAAAACTGTTTTTT	CSVRLDNEKLFF
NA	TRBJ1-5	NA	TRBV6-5	TGTGCCAGCACCCCGGTTAGGGGGAGCAATCAGCCCCAGCATTTT	CASTPVRGSNQPQHF
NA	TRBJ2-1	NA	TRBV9	TGTGCCAGCAGCCTACAACCCCGGCCAGGCAATGAGCAGTTCTTC	CASSLQPRPGNEQFF
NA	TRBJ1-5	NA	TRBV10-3	TGTGCCATCAGTGAGTGGGAGGGGTTGGGCAATCAGCCCCAGCATTTT	CAISEWEGLGNQPQHF
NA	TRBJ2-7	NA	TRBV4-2	TGTGCCAGCAGCCAAGGGAGGGAACGAATCTACGAGCAGTACTTC	CASSQGRERIYEQYF
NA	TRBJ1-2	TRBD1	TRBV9	TGTGCCAGCAGCGGCTACCTGGACAGGGGGGGCTATGGCTACACCTTC	CASSGYLDRGGYGYTF
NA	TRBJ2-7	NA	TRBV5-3	TGTGCCAGAAGCTGGGGGGTCGAGCAGTACTTC	CARSWGVEQYF
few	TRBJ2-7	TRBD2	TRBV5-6	TGTGCCAGCAGCTGGCGGGGGGCAGGACAGTACTTC	CASSWRGAGQYF
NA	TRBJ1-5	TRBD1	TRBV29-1	TGCAGCGCGACATCCGGGACAGGGGGCCAGCCCCAGCATTTT	CSATSGTGGQPQHF
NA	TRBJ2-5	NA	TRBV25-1	TGTGCCAGCCGTATGAACGGGGAGACCCAGTACTTC	CASRMNGETQYF
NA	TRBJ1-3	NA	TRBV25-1	TGTGCCAGCAGTGAATTGGAGGGCCCCTCTGGAAACACCATATATTTT	CASSELEGPSGNTIYF
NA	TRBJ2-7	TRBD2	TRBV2	TGTGCCAGCAAGGTGTCGGGAGGGTTAGGCGAGCAGTACTTC	CASKVSGGLGEQYF
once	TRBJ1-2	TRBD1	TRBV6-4	TGTGCCAGCAGTGATTCAGGGGGCGCAGACTATGGCTACACCTTC	CASSDSGGADYGYTF
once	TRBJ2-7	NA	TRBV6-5	TGTGCCATCAGCTTTCAGGATAACCACGAGCAGTACTTC	CAISFQDNHEQYF
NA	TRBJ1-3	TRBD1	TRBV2	TGTGCCAGCGCTCTGGACAGGGTTGGAAACACCATATATTTT	CASALDRVGNTIYF
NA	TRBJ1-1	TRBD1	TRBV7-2	TGTGCCAGCAGCCCCGGGACAGCCCCAGGAGCTTTCTTT	CASSPGTAPGAFF
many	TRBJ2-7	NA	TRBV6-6	TGTGCCAGCAGTTTGGGCGACTCCTACGAGCAGTACTTC	CASSLGDSYEQYF
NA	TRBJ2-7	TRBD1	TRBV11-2	TGTGCCAGCAGACAGACAGGGGGCTACGAGCAGTACTTC	CASRQTGGYEQYF
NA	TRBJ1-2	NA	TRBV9	TGTGCCAGCAGCGGCACCTACCTAGGCAGGGGCGATGGCTACACCTTC	CASSGTYLGRGDGYTF
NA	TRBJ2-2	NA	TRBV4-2	TGTGCCAGCAGCCCCGGACAGAATTCGAACACCGGGGAGCTGTTTTTT	CASSPGQNSNTGELFF
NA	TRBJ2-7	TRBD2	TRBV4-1	TGCGCCAGCAGCGCAATTGGGACTAGCAGGGCCTACGAGCAGTACTTC	CASSAIGTSRAYEQYF
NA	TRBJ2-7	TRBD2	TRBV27	TGTGCCAGCAGTTTATCCCCCAGGGAGGGCTACGAGCAGTACTTC	CASSLSPREGYEQYF